This T cell receptor (beta chain) appears in the sequencing data of a study of T cell changes during pregnancy in multiple sclerosis. V lost 7 bases, J lost 7 bases, and 5 bases stayed unmatched. Germline CDR1 is SNHLY and CDR2 is FYNNEI. This CDR3 is built from 14 residues. Clones were sequenced by immunoSEQ multiplex PCR, and TCRdb holds only the in-frame ones, with some missing. The table records 60,000 to 65,000 clones, approximately 92% of them present only once. The source material was peripheral blood, sampled in the second trimester of pregnancy. This receptor was identified in a female donor with multiple sclerosis, enrolled in a pregnancy study. The rearrangement links TRBV2 to TRBJ1-6; 9 positions match TRBD1. The CDR3 DNA is TGTGCCAGCACAACAGGGGGCTGGAATTCACCCCTCCACTTT. This gives the protein CASTTGGWNSPLHF.